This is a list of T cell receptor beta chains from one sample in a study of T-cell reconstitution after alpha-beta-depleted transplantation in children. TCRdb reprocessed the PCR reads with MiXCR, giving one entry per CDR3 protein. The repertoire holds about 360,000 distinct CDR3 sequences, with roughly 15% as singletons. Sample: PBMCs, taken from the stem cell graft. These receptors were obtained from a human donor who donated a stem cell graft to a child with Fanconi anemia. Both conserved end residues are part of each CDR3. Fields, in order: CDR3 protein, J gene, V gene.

CDR3 protein: CASSLGGSFYEQYF
J gene: TRBJ2-7
V gene: TRBV5-6

CDR3 protein: CASSQGFRGGSPLHF
J gene: TRBJ1-6
V gene: TRBV4-3

CDR3 protein: CASSDPGENNEQFF
J gene: TRBJ2-1
V gene: TRBV5-1

CDR3 protein: CASSQEPPQGGTETQYF
J gene: TRBJ2-5
V gene: TRBV4-3

CDR3 protein: CASSLVHQETQYF
J gene: TRBJ2-5
V gene: TRBV5-1

CDR3 protein: CASSSLRRDTEAFF
J gene: TRBJ1-1
V gene: TRBV6-2/TRBV6-3

CDR3 protein: CASSFNQGSTEAFF
J gene: TRBJ1-1
V gene: TRBV7-2

CDR3 protein: CASSLFGLNTEAFF
J gene: TRBJ1-1
V gene: TRBV11-2

CDR3 protein: CASRAQLNTEAFF
J gene: TRBJ1-1
V gene: TRBV7-2

CDR3 protein: CASSYGVRAFYGYTF
J gene: TRBJ1-2
V gene: TRBV6-2/TRBV6-3

CDR3 protein: CASSLDQGDQPQHF
J gene: TRBJ1-5
V gene: TRBV5-1

CDR3 protein: CSVGDPFRGANGYTF
J gene: TRBJ1-2
V gene: TRBV29-1

CDR3 protein: CSVGLQGLEQYF
J gene: TRBJ2-7
V gene: TRBV29-1

CDR3 protein: CSASSDREGFRQPQHF
J gene: TRBJ1-5
V gene: TRBV20-1

CDR3 protein: CSATRPGQSSYNEQFF
J gene: TRBJ2-1
V gene: TRBV20-1

CDR3 protein: CSVISVTYEQYF
J gene: TRBJ2-7
V gene: TRBV29-1

CDR3 protein: CASSQERLAGEFSDTQYF
J gene: TRBJ2-3
V gene: TRBV3-1

CDR3 protein: CASSSLYTGELFF
J gene: TRBJ2-2
V gene: TRBV28

CDR3 protein: CASSRPGFGEKLFF
J gene: TRBJ1-4
V gene: TRBV7-2

CDR3 protein: CSARGPMGLNLAKNIQYF
J gene: TRBJ2-4
V gene: TRBV20-1

CDR3 protein: CGTCYRTGDYGYTF
J gene: TRBJ1-2
V gene: TRBV24-1

CDR3 protein: CASSPGQEAYEQYF
J gene: TRBJ2-7
V gene: TRBV12-3/TRBV12-4

CDR3 protein: CASSQEAGVRHTDTQYF
J gene: TRBJ2-3
V gene: TRBV3-1

CDR3 protein: CASSPADRRGRDGYTF
J gene: TRBJ1-2
V gene: TRBV6-1

CDR3 protein: CASSLAWSPDTQYF
J gene: TRBJ2-3
V gene: TRBV7-9

CDR3 protein: CASTAGGHDEQFF
J gene: TRBJ2-1
V gene: TRBV7-9

CDR3 protein: CASSPELLSTEAFF
J gene: TRBJ1-1
V gene: TRBV4-2

CDR3 protein: CSARDRSRSRDTQYF
J gene: TRBJ2-3
V gene: TRBV20-1

CDR3 protein: CASIRDTGELFF
J gene: TRBJ2-2
V gene: TRBV5-5

CDR3 protein: CASSPRTNTEAFF
J gene: TRBJ1-1
V gene: TRBV5-6